This TCR beta chain came from a study of lymphopenia after photon versus proton radiotherapy. Study findings and constraints: Only patients who died were analyzed for survival; proton advantage is unproven. After the lymphocyte nadir, photon-treated repertoires showed oligoclonal expansion, especially of CD8+ Temra cells.

Trimming removed 6 bases from V and 1 base from J; junction bases left unmatched: 9. Germline V gene data show CDR1 as SEHNR and CDR2 as FQNEAQ (reference sequence). This CDR3 is 16 amino acids long. Remarks on this clone: Its antigen is still unknown.

This table comes from immunoSEQ multiplex PCR, and its TCRdb copy is limited to in-frame clones, with some not included. The sample consists of under 75,000 clones, 80% to 95% of them appearing once. This chain joins TRBV7-9 and TRBJ1-1; 9 nucleotides agree with TRBD1. The TCR originated in a woman between 40 and 50 years old with cholangiocarcinoma. Sequencing was performed on peripheral blood, taken from a patient treated with photon-based radiotherapy. CDR3 coding DNA: TGTGCCAGCAGACTAGCCACGGGACAGGGGAACACTGAAGCTTTCTTT. Translated, it gives CASRLATGQGNTEAFF.